The 16 T cell receptor beta chains reported below all come from one sample, sequenced in a study of T-cell reconstitution after alpha-beta-depleted transplantation in children. TCRbeta library preparation incorporated unique molecular identifiers. TCRdb re-called the PCR reads with MiXCR, one entry per CDR3 protein. The sample includes approximately 420,000 distinct CDR3 sequences, around 9.9% seen only once; the top ten take roughly 6%. The sample here was PBMCs from the stem cell graft donor, taken from the stem cell graft. Source of these receptors: a human donor who donated a stem cell graft to a child with acute myeloid leukemia.

In this sample, this clonotype turned up many times. The chain has TRBV12-3 or TRBV12-4 and TRBJ2-2, with 7 bases identical to TRBD1. The CDR3 has 15 residues. Trimming took 4 bases from V and 2 from J; bases not matched to a gene: 4. CDR3 nucleotides: TGTGCCAGCAGTTCGGACAGGTTTAACACCGGGGAGCTGTTTTTT. Amino acids: CASSSDRFNTGELFF.

CDR3: CASSLRGRGNEKLFF. The CDR3 DNA sequence: TGTGCCAGCAGCTTAAGGGGACGCGGTAATGAAAAACTGTTTTTT. V and J are TRBV7-6 and TRBJ1-4, with D maybe TRBD1 (5 bases). The V end was cut by 2 bases, the J end by 4 bases, with 11 bases between. There are 15 residues in the CDR3. Per germline, CDR1 SGHVS and CDR2 FNYEAQ.

There are many counts of this clonotype. The CDR3 coding sequence is TGTGCCAGCAGCTTTCCAGGCTCCAATGAGCAGTTCTTC. Translating it yields CASSFPGSNEQFF. V is TRBV5-5 and J is TRBJ2-1; D is unresolved. Between the trimmed V and J ends, which lost 2 bases and 6 bases, there was a span of 9 bases. From germline, CDR1 is SGHKS and CDR2 YYEKEE (reference sequence). This CDR3 comprises 13 residues.

This clonotype was detected a few times. The rearrangement joins TRBV5-6 to TRBJ1-4; TRBD1 matches 9 bases. The junction had 8 bases not matched to a gene; V was cut back by 4 bases and J by 7 bases. The CDR3 has 15 amino acids. Germline CDR1 and CDR2: SGHDT and YYEEEE. DNA of the CDR3: TGTGCCAGCAGCCTTGGGGACAGGGTAATTGAAAAACTGTTTTTT. Amino acids: CASSLGDRVIEKLFF.

CDR3 sequence reads: CASSPGGAGSRETQYF. CDR3 in DNA: TGTGCCAGCAGCCCGGGAGGGGCGGGCTCAAGAGAGACCCAGTACTTC. The gene calls are TRBV12-3 or TRBV12-4 and TRBJ2-5; the match to TRBD2 covers 8 bases. This CDR3 is built from 16 residues. Trimming cost V 6 bases and J 4 bases; bases outside gene matches: 13.

The CDR3 sequence: CSARGGDYTF. The CDR3 region has the DNA TGCAGTGCTAGGGGAGGGGACTACACCTTC. The genes are TRBV20-1 and TRBJ1-2, with D possibly matching TRBD1 (5 bases). The CDR3 sequence is 10 residues long. The V end was cut by 3 bases, the J end by 10 bases, with 9 bases between. Germline V lookup: CDR1 DFQATT, CDR2 SNEGSKA (reference sequence).

V is TRBV29-1 and J is TRBJ2-3; D may be TRBD1 or TRBD2 (6 bases each). Germline CDR1 reads SQVTM; CDR2 reads ANQGSEA. The length of the CDR3 is 15 residues. Trimming left V 3 bases short and J 2 bases short, with 15 bases between. In nucleotides, the CDR3 is TGCAGCGTTGAGTGGGGGGCGAGTACCACAGATACGCAGTATTTT. It codes for CSVEWGASTTDTQYF.

The chain carries TRBV9 and TRBJ2-1, with TRBD2 as a possible D gene (6 bases). Trimming removed 4 bases at V and 6 bases at J, with 29 bases between. The CDR3 loop spans 19 amino acids. Germline V CDR1 and CDR2: SGDLS, YYNGEE. The CDR3 reads CASSPLSRHTPGGVNEQFF. The CDR3 DNA follows: TGTGCCAGCAGCCCGTTGTCCCGCCATACACCCGGGGGAGTCAATGAGCAGTTCTTC.

The chain uses TRBV12-3 or TRBV12-4 and TRBJ1-6; D possibly corresponds to TRBD1 (6 bases). The CDR3 extends over 16 amino acids. The V end lost 9 bases, the J end lost 1 base, and 16 bases lay between the germline ends. The CDR3 DNA reads as TGTGCCAGGAGATCAGGGGTTGGGTCCTATAATTCACCCCTCCACTTT. It translates to CARRSGVGSYNSPLHF.

This clonotype was counted only a few times. The CDR3 coding sequence is TGTGCCAGCAGTTTCGGGACAGGGGAGGGTAATGGCTATGGCTACACCTTC. It translates to CASSFGTGEGNGYGYTF. This chain links TRBV12-3 or TRBV12-4 with TRBJ1-2; 10 nucleotides match TRBD1. V dropped 3 bases and J dropped 4; count of bases not matched to a gene: 11. This CDR3 contains 17 residues.

The rearrangement uses TRBV9 and TRBJ2-3, with D possibly TRBD2 on 5 matching bases. In germline, CDR1 is SGDLS, CDR2 YYNGEE. V was clipped by 4 bases and J by 2 bases, with 14 bases between them. The CDR3 totals 15 residues. The CDR3 nucleotides are TGTGCCAGCAGCCCAGGACGGGGTACCACAGATACGCAGTATTTT. Translation gives CASSPGRGTTDTQYF. Together with reference TRBV9 and TRBJ2-3, the CDR3 gives the full variable domain: DSGVTQTPKHLITATGQRVTLRCSPRSGDLSVYWYQQSLDQGLQFLIQYYNGEERAKGNILERFSAQQFPDLHSELNLSSLELGDSALYFCASSPGRGTTDTQYFGPGTRLTVL.

This clonotype was counted between two and nine times. V usage is TRBV20-1 and J usage is TRBJ2-2, with D unclear. The ends were cut back, 5 bases at V and 0 bases at J, with 10 bases in the middle. Germline CDR1 and CDR2: DFQATT and SNEGSKA (reference sequence). The CDR3 extends over 14 amino acids. The DNA for the CDR3 is TGCAGTGCTCTCGGACCCACGAACACCGGGGAGCTGTTTTTT. Protein: CSALGPTNTGELFF.

This sequence joins TRBV27 and TRBJ2-7; weak D call: TRBD2 (6 bases). Trimming took 3 bases from V and 1 from J, leaving 10 bases between them. Germline CDR1 MNHEY, CDR2 SMNVEV (reference sequence). This CDR3 is built from 14 residues. CDR3 nucleotides: TGTGCCAGCAGTTTGAGGGAGGATTCCTACGAGCAGTACTTC. Translation: CASSLREDSYEQYF.

There are a few counts of this clonotype. V gene TRBV20-1 combines with J gene TRBJ1-6; 9 bases fit TRBD1. CDR1 and CDR2 from the germline V gene are DFQATT and SNEGSKA (reference sequence). V gave up 3 bases and J gave up 10 bases; unmatched junction bases: 4. This CDR3 has 13 amino acids. The CDR3 nucleotides read TGCAGTGCTAGGCGGACAGGGGACTCACCCCTCCACTTT. Protein sequence: CSARRTGDSPLHF.

This clonotype appeared a few times. This chain joins TRBV4-1 and TRBJ2-2; D tentatively reads TRBD1 or TRBD2 (7 bases each). The CDR3 is 16 amino acids. Germline CDR1 reads MGHRA; CDR2 reads YSYEKL. Between the trimmed V and J ends, which lost 1 base and 7 bases, there was a span of 16 bases. The CDR3: CASSQGGRGRIGELFF. The CDR3 bases are TGCGCCAGCAGCCAAGGTGGGAGGGGGCGAATCGGGGAGCTGTTTTTT.

The chain uses TRBV7-6 and TRBJ2-5, with 8 bases fitting TRBD2. The CDR3 has 17 residues. In germline, CDR1 is SGHVS, CDR2 FNYEAQ. The V and J ends lost 1 base and 5 bases, in that order; junction bases with no gene match: 12. CDR3 in DNA: TGTGCCAGCAGCTTAGGAATTAGCGGGGCCCCCCGGGAGACCCAGTACTTC. It encodes CASSLGISGAPRETQYF.